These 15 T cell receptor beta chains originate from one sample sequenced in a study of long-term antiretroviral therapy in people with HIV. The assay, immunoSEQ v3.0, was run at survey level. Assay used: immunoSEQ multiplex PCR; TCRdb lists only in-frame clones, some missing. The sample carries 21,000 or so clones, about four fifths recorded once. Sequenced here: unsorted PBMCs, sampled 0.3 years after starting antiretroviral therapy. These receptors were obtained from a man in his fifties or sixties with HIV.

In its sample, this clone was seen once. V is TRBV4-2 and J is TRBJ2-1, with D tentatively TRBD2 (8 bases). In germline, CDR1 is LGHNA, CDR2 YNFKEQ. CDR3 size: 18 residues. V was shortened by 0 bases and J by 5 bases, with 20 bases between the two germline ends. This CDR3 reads CASSQEGGWAGGNNEQFF. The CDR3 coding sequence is TGTGCCAGCAGCCAAGAAGGGGGCTGGGCGGGAGGTAACAATGAGCAGTTCTTC.

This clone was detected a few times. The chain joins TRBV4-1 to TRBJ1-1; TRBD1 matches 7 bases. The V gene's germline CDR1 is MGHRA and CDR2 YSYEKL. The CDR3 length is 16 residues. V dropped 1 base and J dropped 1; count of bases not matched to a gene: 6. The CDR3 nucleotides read TGCGCCAGCAGCCAAGGGTCGAGGGGGCGGAACACTGAAGCTTTCTTT. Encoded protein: CASSQGSRGRNTEAFF.

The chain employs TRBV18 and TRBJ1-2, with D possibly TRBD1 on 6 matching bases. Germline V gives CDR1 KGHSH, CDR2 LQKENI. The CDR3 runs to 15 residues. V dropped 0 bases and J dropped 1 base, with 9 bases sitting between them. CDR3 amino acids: CASSPPGHLNYGYTF. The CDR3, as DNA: TGTGCCAGCTCACCACCGGGACACCTTAACTATGGCTACACCTTC.

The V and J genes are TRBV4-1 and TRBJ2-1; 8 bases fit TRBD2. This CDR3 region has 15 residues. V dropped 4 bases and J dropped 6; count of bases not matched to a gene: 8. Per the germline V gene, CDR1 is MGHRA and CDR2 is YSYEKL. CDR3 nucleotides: TGCGCCAGCAGCCCTAGCGGGCCAAGCACCAATGAGCAGTTCTTC. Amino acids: CASSPSGPSTNEQFF.

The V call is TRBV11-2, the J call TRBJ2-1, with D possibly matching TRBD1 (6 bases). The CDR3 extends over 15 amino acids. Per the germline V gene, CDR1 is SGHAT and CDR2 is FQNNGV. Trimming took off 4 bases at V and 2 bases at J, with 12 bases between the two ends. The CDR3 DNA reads TGTGCCAGCAGCTCCGGGACACCCGCCTACAATGAGCAGTTCTTC. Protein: CASSSGTPAYNEQFF.

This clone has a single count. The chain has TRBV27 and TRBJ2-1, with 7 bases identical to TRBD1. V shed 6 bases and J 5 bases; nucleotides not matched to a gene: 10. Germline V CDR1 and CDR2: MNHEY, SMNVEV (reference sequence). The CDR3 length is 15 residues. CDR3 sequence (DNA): TGTGCCAGCAGCTTGACAGGGTTGGAGGACAATGAGCAGTTCTTC. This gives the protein CASSLTGLEDNEQFF.

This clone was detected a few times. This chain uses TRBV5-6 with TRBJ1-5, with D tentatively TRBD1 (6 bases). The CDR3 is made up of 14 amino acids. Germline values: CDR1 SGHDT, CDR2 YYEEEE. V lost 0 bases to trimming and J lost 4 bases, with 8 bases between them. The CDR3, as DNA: TGTGCCAGCAGCTTGGTGGACAGTAATCAGCCCCAGCATTTT. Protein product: CASSLVDSNQPQHF.

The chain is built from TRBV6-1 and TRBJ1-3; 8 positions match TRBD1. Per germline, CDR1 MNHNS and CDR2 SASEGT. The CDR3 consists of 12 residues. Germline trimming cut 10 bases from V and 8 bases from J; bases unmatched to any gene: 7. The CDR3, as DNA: TGTGCCACGGACAGGGAGGGGTACACCATATATTTT. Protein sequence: CATDREGYTIYF.

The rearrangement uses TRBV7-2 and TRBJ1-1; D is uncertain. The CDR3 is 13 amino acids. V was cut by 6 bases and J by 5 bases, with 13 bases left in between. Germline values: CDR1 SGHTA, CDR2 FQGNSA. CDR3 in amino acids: CASRIRGGTEAFF. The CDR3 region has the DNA TGTGCCAGCAGGATCAGAGGAGGAACTGAAGCTTTCTTT.

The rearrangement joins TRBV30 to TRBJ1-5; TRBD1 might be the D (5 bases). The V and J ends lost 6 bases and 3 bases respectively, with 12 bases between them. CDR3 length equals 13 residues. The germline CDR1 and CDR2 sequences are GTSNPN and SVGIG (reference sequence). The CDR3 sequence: CACEDKYNQPQHF. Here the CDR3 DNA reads TGTGCCTGCGAGGACAAATACAATCAGCCCCAGCATTTT.

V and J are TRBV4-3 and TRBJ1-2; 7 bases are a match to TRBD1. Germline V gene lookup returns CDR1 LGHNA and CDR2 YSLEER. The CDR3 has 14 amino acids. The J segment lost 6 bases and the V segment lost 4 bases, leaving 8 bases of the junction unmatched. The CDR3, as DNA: TGCGCCAGCAGCCGAGGACAGGTTTATGATGGCTACACCTTC. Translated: CASSRGQVYDGYTF.

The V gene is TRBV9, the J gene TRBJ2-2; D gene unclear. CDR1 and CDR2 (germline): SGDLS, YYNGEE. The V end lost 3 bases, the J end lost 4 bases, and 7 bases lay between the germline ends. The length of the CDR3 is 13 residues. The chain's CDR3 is CASSGRTTGELFF. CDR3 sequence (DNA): TGTGCCAGCAGCGGAAGGACCACCGGGGAGCTGTTTTTT.

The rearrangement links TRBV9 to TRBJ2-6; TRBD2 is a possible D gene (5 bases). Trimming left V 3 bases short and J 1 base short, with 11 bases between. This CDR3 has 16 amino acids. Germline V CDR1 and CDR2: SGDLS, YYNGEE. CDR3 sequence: CASSGYPGSGANVLTF. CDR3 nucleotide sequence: TGTGCCAGCAGCGGGTATCCGGGGTCTGGGGCCAACGTCCTGACTTTC.

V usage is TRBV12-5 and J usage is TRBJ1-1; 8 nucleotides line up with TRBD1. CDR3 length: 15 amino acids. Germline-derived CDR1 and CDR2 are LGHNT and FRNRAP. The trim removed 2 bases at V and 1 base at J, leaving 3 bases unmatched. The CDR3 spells CASGLPQGENTEAFF. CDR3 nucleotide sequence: TGTGCTAGTGGTTTGCCACAGGGGGAGAACACTGAAGCTTTCTTT.

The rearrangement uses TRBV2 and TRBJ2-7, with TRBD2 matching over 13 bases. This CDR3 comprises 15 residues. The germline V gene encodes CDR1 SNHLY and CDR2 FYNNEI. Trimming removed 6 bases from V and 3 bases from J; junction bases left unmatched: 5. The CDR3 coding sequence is TGTGCCAGCAGCACAGGACTAGCGGGGGACTACGAGCAGTACTTC. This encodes CASSTGLAGDYEQYF.